This TCR beta chain was sequenced in a study of blood T cells in healthy people across ages. Whole-study results and caveats: It was not known whether donors were CMV positive (a possible confounder of expanded clonotype changes). As age increased, TCR beta diversity per million T cells fell in a roughly linear fashion.

Alongside a J-beta primer mix, a sample-barcoded 5' primer served in a second PCR lasting roughly 6 to 11 cycles. TCRdb reprocessed the 5' RACE reads via MiXCR and lists one record per CDR3 protein. The table has approximately 820,000 distinct CDR3 sequences, 40% to 50% seen once. Germline loops: CDR1 SGHTA, CDR2 FQGNSA. The CDR3 consists of 15 residues. The germline V and J ends were trimmed by 5 bases and 0 bases, with 13 bases remaining between them. Healthy Caucasian individuals from Russia aged about 6 to 95 were enrolled as donors. Only a few counts were recorded for this clonotype. What it binds is unknown.

This rearrangement joins TRBV7-2 to TRBJ1-2; a weak D match, TRBD1 (5 bases). This sequence was found in a man between 60 and 75 years old in good health. The sequenced sample consisted of blood. The chain's CDR3 is CASSPWGGTNYGYTF. The CDR3 nucleotides are TGTGCCAGCAGCCCCTGGGGGGGAACTAACTATGGCTACACCTTC.